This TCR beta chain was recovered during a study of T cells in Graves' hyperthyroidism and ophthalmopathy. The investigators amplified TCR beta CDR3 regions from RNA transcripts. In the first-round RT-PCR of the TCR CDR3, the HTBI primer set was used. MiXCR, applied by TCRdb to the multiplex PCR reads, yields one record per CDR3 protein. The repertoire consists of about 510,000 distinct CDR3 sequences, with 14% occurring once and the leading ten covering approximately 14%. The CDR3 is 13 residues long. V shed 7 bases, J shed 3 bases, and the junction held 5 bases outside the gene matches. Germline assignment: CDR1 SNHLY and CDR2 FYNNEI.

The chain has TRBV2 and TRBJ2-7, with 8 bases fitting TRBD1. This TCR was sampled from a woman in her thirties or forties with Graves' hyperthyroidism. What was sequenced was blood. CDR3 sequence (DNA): TGTGCCAGCAACATAGGACAGGGCTACGAGCAGTACTTC. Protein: CASNIGQGYEQYF.